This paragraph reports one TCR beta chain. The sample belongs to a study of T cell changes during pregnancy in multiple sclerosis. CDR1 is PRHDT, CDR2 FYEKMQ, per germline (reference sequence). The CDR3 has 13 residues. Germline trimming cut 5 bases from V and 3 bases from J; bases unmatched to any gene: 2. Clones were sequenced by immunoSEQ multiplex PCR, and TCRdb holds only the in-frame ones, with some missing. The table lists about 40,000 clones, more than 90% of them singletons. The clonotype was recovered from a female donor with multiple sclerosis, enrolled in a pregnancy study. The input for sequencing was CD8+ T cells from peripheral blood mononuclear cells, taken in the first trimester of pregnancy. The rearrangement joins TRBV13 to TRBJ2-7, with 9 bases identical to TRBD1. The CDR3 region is CASSQTGGYEQYF. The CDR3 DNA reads TGTGCCAGCAGCCAGACAGGGGGCTACGAGCAGTACTTC.